One T cell receptor (beta chain) is described in this entry. This specimen comes from a study of blood T cell repertoires in COVID-19. TCRdb's table, derived via immunoSEQ multiplex PCR, lists solely in-frame clones and lacks some. The sample shows 200,000 to 300,000 clones, 88% of them seen only once. Sample: peripheral blood. This receptor was taken from a man aged 55-75 years who had recovered from COVID-19.

CDR3 nucleotide sequence: TGTGCCTGGAGCGACCAGGCCTCTGGAAACACCATATATTTT. Protein sequence: CAWSDQASGNTIYF. The V gene is TRBV30, the J gene TRBJ1-3, with D unclear. V was shortened by 3 bases and J by 0 bases, with 9 bases between the two germline ends. Germline loops: CDR1 GTSNPN, CDR2 SVGIG (reference sequence). CDR3 length: 14 residues.